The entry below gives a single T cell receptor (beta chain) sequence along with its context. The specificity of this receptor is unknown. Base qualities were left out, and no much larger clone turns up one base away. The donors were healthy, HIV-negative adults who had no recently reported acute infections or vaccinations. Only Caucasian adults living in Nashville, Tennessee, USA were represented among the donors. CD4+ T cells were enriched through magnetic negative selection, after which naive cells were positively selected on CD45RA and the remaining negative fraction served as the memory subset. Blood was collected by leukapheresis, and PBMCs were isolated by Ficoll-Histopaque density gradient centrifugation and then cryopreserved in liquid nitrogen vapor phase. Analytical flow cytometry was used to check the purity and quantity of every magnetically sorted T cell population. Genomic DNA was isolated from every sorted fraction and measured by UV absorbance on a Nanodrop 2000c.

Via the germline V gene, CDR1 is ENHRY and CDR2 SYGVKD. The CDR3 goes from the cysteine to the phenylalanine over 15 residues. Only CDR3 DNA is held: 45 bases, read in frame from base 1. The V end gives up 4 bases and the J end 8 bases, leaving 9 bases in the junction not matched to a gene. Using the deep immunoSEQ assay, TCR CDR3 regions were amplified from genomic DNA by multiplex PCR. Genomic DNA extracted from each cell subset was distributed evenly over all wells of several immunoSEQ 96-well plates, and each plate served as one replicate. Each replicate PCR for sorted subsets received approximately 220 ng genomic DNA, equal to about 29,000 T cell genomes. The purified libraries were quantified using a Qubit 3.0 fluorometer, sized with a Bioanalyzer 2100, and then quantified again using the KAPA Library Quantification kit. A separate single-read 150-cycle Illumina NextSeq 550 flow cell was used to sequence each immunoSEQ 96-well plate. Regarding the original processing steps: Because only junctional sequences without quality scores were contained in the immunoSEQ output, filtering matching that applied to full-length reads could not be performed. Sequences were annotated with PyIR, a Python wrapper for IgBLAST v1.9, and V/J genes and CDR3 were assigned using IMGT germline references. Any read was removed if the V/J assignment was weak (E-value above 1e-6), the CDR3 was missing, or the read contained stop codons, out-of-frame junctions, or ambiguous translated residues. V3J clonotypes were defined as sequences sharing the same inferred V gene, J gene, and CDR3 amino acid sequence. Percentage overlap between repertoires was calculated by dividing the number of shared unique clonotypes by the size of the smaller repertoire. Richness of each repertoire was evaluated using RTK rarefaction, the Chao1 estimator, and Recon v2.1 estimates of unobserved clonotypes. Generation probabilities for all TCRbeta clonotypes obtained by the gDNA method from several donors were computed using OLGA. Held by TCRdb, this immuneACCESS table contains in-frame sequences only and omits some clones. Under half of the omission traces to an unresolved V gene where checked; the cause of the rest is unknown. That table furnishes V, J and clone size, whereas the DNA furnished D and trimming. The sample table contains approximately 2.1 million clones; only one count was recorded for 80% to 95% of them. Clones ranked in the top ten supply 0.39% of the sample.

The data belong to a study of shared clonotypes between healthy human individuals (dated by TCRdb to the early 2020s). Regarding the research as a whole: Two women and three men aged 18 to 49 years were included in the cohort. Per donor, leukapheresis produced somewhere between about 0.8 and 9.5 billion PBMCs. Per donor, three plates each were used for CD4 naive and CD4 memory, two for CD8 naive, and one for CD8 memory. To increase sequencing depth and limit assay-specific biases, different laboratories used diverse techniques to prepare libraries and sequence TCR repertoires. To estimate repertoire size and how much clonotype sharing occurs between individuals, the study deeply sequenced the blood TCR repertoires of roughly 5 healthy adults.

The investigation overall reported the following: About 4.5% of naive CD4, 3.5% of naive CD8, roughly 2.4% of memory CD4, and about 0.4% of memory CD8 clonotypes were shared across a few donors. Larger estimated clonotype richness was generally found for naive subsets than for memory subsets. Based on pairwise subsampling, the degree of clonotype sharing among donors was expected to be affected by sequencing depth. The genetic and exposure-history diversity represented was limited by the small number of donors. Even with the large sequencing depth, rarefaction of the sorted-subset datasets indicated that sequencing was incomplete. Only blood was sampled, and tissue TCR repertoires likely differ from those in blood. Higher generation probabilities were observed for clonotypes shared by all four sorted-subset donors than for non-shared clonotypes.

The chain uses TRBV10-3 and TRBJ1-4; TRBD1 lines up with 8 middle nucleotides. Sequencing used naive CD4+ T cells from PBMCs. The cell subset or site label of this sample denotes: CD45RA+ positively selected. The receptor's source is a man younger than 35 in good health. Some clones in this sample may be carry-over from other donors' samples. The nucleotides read TGTGCCATCAGTGTTGGTGGACAGGGCGTGGAAAAACTGTTTTTT. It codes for CAISVGGQGVEKLFF.